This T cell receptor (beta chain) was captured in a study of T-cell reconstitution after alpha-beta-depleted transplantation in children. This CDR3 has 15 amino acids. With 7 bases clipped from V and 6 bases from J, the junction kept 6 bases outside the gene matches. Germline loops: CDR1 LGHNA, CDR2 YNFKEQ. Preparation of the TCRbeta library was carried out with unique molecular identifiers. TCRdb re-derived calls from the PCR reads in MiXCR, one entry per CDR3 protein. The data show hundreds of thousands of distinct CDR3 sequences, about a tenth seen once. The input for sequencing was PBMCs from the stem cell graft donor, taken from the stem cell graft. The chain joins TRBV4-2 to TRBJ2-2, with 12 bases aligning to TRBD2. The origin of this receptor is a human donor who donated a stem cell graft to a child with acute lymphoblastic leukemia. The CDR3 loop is CASTSSGGAAGELFF. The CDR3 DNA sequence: TGTGCCAGCACCTCTAGCGGGGGGGCAGCCGGGGAGCTGTTTTTT.